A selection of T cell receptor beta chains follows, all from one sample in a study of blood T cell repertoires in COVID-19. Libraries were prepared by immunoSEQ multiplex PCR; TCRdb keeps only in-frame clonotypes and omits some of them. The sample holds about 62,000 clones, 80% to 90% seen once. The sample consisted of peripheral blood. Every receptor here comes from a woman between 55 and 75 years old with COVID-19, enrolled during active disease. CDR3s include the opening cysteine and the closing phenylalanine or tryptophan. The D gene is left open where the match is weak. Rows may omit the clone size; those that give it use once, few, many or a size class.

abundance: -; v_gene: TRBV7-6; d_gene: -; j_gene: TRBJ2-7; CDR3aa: CASSAQYEQYF; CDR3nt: TGTGCCAGCAGCGCCCAGTACGAGCAGTACTTC
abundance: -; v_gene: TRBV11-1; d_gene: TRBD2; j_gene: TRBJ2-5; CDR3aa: CASSLGGRREETQYF; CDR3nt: TGTGCCAGCAGCTTGGGCGGGAGGCGGGAGGAGACCCAGTACTTC
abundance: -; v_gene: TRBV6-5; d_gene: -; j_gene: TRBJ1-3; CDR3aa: CASSYGSQHSGNTIYF; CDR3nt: TGTGCCAGCAGTTACGGGTCACAGCACTCTGGAAACACCATATATTTT
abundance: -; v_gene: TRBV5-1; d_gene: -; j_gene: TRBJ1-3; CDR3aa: CASSSGGEGNTIYF; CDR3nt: TGCGCCAGCAGCAGCGGCGGGGAAGGAAACACCATATATTTT
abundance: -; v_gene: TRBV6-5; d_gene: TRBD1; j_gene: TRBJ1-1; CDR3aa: CASRTGHTSEAFF; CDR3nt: TGTGCCAGCAGGACAGGGCATACCTCTGAAGCTTTCTTT
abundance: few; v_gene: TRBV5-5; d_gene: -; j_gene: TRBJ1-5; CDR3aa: CASSLVRDTWGGQPQHF; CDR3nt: TGTGCCAGCAGCTTGGTTAGGGACACCTGGGGCGGTCAGCCCCAGCATTTT
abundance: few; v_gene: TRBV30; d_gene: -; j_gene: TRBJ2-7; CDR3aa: CAWSDTYEQYF; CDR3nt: TGTGCCTGGTCGGACACCTACGAGCAGTACTTC
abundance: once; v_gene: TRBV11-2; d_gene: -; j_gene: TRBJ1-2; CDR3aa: CASSLYEGGYYGYTF; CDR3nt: TGTGCCAGCAGCTTATATGAGGGCGGCTACTATGGCTACACCTTC
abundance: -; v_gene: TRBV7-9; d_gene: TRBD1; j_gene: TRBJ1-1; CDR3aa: CASSLVGTGGLGTEAFF; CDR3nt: TGTGCCAGCAGCTTAGTGGGGACAGGGGGCTTGGGCACTGAAGCTTTCTTT
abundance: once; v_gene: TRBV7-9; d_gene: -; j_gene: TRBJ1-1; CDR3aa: CASSLKGLGEAFF; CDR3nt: TGTGCCAGCAGCTTAAAGGGGCTGGGTGAAGCTTTCTTT
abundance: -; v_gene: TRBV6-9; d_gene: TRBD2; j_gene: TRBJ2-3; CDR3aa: CASSYTAGQGVTSGRAGGTQYF; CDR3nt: TGTGCCAGCAGTTATACCGCGGGACAGGGGGTTACTAGCGGGAGGGCCGGAGGTACGCAGTATTTT
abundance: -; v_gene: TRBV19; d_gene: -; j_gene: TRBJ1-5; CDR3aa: CASSIAQGALFGNQPQHF; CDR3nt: TGTGCCAGTAGTATAGCCCAGGGTGCCCTCTTCGGCAATCAGCCCCAGCATTTT
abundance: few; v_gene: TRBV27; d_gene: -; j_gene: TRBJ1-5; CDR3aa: CASSLTHQENQPQHF; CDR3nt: TGTGCCAGCAGTCTAACCCACCAGGAAAATCAGCCCCAGCATTTT
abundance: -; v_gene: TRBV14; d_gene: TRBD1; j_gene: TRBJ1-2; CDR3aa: CASSQGDRIRAYGYTF; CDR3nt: TGTGCCAGCAGCCAAGGGGACAGGATTCGGGCCTATGGCTACACCTTC
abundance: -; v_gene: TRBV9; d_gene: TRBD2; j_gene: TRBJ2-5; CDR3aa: CASSVAGGRRQETQYF; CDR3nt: TGTGCCAGCAGCGTAGCCGGCGGGAGGAGGCAAGAGACCCAGTACTTC
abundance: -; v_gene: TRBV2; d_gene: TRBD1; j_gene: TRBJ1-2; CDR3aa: CASVRDRGPTYGYTF; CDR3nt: TGTGCCAGCGTCAGAGACAGGGGGCCTACCTATGGCTACACCTTC
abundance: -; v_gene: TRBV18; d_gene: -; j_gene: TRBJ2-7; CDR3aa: CASSHTGSTYEQYF; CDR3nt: TGTGCCAGCTCACATACAGGTTCCACCTACGAGCAGTACTTC
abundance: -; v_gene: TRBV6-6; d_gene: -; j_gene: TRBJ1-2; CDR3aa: CASSDYPAGLYGYTF; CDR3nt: TGTGCCAGCAGTGACTATCCGGCGGGGCTCTATGGCTACACCTTC
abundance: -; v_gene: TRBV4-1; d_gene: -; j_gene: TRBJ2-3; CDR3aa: CASSPGWGTDTQYF; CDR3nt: TGCGCCAGCAGCCCGGGGTGGGGTACAGATACGCAGTATTTT
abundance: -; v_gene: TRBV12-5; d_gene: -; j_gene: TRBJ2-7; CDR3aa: CASGLVHGRRPYEQYF; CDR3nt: TGTGCTAGTGGTTTGGTACATGGTCGGCGGCCCTACGAGCAGTACTTC
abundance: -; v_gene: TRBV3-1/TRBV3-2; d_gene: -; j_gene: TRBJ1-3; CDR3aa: CASSRLGTGNTIYF; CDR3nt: TGTGCCAGCAGCCGACTCGGAACAGGAAACACCATATATTTT
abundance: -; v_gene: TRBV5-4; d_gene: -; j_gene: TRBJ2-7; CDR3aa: CASSGKTGTYEQYF; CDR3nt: TGTGCCAGCAGCGGGAAGACAGGTACCTACGAGCAGTACTTC
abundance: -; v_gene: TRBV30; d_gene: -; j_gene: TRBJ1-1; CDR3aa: CAWRVFGGANTEAFF; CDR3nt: TGTGCCTGGAGAGTCTTTGGAGGGGCAAACACTGAAGCTTTCTTT
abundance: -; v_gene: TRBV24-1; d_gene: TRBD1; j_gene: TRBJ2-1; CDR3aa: CATSDWTGGYEQFF; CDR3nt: TGTGCCACCAGTGATTGGACAGGGGGTTATGAGCAGTTCTTC
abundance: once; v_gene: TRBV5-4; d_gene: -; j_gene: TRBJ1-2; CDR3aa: CASSLGDFLYGYTF; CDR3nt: TGTGCCAGCAGCTTGGGGGACTTTCTCTATGGCTACACCTTC
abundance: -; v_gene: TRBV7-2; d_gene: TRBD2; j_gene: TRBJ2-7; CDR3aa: CASSSRLAGDLEQYF; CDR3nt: TGTGCCAGCAGCTCCAGACTAGCGGGAGATCTCGAGCAGTACTTC
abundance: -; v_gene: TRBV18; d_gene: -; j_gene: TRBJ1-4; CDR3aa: CATNRASNEKLFF; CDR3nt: TGTGCCACCAACAGGGCCTCTAATGAAAAACTGTTTTTT
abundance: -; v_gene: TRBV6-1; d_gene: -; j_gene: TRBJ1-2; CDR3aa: CASSEMGLYGYTF; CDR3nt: TGTGCCAGCAGTGAAATGGGGCTCTATGGCTACACCTTC
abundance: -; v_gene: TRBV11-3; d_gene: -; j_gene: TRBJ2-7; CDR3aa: CASSSSSYEQYF; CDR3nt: TGTGCCAGCAGCTCATCCTCCTACGAGCAGTACTTC
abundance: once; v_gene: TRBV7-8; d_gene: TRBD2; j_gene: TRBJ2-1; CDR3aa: CASSLYPAAGDEQFF; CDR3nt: TGTGCCAGCAGCTTGTACCCGGCGGCGGGAGATGAGCAGTTCTTC
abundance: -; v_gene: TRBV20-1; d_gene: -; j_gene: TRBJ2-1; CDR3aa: CSAQGNEQFF; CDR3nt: TGCAGTGCCCAGGGTAATGAGCAGTTCTTC
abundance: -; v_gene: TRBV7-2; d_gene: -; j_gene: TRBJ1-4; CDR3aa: CASSLVQGRNEKLFF; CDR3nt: TGTGCCAGCAGCTTAGTACAGGGAAGGAATGAAAAACTGTTTTTT
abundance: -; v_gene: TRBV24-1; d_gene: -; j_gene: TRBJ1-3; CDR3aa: CATSEAGSGNTIYF; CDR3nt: TGTGCCACCAGTGAGGCGGGCTCTGGAAACACCATATATTTT
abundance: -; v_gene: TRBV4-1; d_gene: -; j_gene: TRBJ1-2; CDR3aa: CASSQQGFGDGYTF; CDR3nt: TGCGCCAGCAGCCAGCAGGGGTTCGGGGATGGCTACACCTTC
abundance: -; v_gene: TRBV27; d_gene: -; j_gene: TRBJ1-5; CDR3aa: CASSLSQGSAYSNQPQHF; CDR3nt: TGTGCCAGCAGTTTATCCCAGGGGTCCGCGTATAGCAATCAGCCCCAGCATTTT
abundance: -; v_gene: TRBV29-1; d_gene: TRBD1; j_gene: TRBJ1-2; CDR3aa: CSVAGTGRLGYTF; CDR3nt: TGCAGCGTTGCCGGGACAGGGAGGCTCGGCTACACCTTC
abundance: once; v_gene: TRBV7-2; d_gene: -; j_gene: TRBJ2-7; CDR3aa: CASSLETSYEQYF; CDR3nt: TGTGCCAGCAGCTTAGAGACTAGTTACGAGCAGTACTTC
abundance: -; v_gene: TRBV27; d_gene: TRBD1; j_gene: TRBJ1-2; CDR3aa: CASRSPTGGDYGYTF; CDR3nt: TGTGCCAGCAGGTCTCCGACAGGGGGTGACTATGGCTACACCTTC
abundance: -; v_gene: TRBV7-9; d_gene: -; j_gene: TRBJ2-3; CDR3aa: CASTLAGKRNTDTQYF; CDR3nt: TGTGCCAGCACCCTTGCAGGTAAGAGAAACACAGATACGCAGTATTTT
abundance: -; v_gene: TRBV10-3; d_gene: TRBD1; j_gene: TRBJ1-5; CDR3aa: CAISDPGQTSRAWNQPQHF; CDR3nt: TGTGCCATCAGCGATCCGGGACAGACATCCAGGGCTTGGAATCAGCCCCAGCATTTT
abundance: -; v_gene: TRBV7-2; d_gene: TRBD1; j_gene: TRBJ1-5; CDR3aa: CASSSPGQSQPQHF; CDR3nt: TGTGCCAGCAGCTCTCCGGGACAGAGTCAGCCCCAGCATTTT
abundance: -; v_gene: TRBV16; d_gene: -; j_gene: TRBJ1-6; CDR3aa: CASSQTGTPLHF; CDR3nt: TGTGCCAGCAGCCAAACAGGGACACCCCTCCACTTT
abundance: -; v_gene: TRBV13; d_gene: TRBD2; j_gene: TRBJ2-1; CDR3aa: CASSSPPRGRGNEQFF; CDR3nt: TGTGCCAGCAGCTCCCCCCCCCGCGGGAGAGGAAATGAGCAGTTCTTC
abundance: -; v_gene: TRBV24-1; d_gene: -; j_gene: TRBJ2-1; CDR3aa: CATSDPSRTGFNEQFF; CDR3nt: TGTGCCACCAGTGATCCGAGCAGGACGGGGTTCAATGAGCAGTTCTTC
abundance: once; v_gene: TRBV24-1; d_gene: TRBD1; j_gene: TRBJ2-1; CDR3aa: CATSDSDRGWDNEQFF; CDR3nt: TGTGCCACCAGTGATTCAGACAGGGGATGGGACAATGAGCAGTTCTTC
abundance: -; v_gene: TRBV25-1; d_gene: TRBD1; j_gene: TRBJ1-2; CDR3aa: CASSGTGTAYGYTF; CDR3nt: TGTGCCAGCAGTGGCACCGGGACAGCGTATGGCTACACCTTC
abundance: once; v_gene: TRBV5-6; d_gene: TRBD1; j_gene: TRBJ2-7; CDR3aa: CASSLTRTGVEYEQYF; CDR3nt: TGTGCCAGCAGCTTGACCCGGACAGGGGTCGAGTACGAGCAGTACTTC
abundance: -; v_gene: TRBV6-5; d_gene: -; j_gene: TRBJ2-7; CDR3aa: CASLTRKGVEQYF; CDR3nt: TGTGCCAGCCTTACGAGGAAAGGGGTCGAGCAGTACTTC
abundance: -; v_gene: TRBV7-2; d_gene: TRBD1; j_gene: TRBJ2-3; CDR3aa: CASSPDRGRTDTQYF; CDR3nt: TGTGCCAGCAGCCCGGACAGGGGGAGAACAGATACGCAGTATTTT
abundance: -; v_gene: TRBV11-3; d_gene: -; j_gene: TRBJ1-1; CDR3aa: CASSPRGGTNTEAFF; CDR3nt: TGTGCCAGCAGCCCCCGGGGGGGGACGAACACTGAAGCTTTCTTT
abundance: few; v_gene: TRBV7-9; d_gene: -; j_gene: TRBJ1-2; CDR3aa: CASSRLQGLYGYTF; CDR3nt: TGTGCCAGCAGCAGACTACAGGGTCTTTATGGCTACACCTTC
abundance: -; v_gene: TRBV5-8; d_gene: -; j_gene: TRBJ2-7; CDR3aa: CASSLAGVNHEQYF; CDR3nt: TGTGCCAGCAGCTTGGCAGGGGTTAACCACGAGCAGTACTTC
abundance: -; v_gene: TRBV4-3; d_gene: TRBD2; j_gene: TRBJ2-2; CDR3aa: CASSHLSGDTGELFF; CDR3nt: TGCGCCAGCAGCCATCTTAGCGGGGACACCGGGGAGCTGTTTTTT